This TCR beta chain was profiled in a study of blood T cell repertoires in COVID-19. Whole-study context: The United States, Italy and Spain supplied acute and convalescent COVID-19 samples. From T cells, B-cell-depleted T cells, or PBMCs came the material, which was cDNA or gDNA.

Original data processing: Estimation of nucleated cell counts was performed using reference gene primer amplification. The protocol was immunoSEQ multiplex PCR, while the TCRdb copy is restricted to in-frame clones and leaves out a portion. From that table come the V and J calls and clone size; the DNA was used to work out D and trimming. The sample yields roughly 150,000 clones, approximately 88% seen once. Between the trimmed V and J ends, which lost 2 bases and 6 bases, there was a span of 13 bases. The germline V gene has CDR1 MNHEY and CDR2 SMNVEV (reference sequence). The CDR3 covers 15 residues.

The V and J genes are TRBV27 and TRBJ2-2; D uncertain. The sample comprised peripheral blood. This sequence was found in a human donor in a cohort sampled during active COVID-19. CDR3 residues: CASSLLPLEAGELFF. The CDR3 bases are TGTGCCAGCAGTTTACTCCCCCTAGAGGCCGGGGAGCTGTTTTTT.